The source of this T cell receptor beta chain is a study of CD8+ T cells in alopecia areata. Study as a whole: At a dose of 5 to 10 mg twice daily, oral tofacitinib was given to treated patients.

RNA, once extracted, was reverse transcribed into cDNA for use as the sequencing template. The assay was immunoSEQ multiplex PCR, and TCRdb's table has in-frame clones only and misses some. The sample holds over 85,000 clones, around 55% seen once. The sample's treatment: oral pan-JAK inhibitor, 5-10 mg twice daily. Peripheral blood samples and lesional scalp punch biopsies were obtained from alopecia areata patients. Germline values: CDR1 SQVTM, CDR2 ANQGSEA. CDR3 size: 15 residues. V lost 5 bases and J lost 4, with 18 bases in between. This clone was counted a few times. V and J are TRBV29-1 and TRBJ1-5; the D gene is possibly TRBD1 (5 bases). The TCR sequence derives from a human donor with alopecia areata. Sample: CD8+ T cells sorted from blood, taken at week 4, from a patient treated with tofacitinib. In DNA, the CDR3 is TGCAGCGTTCGTATCGCCGGGGACGTGAATCAGCCCCAGCATTTT. Its protein product is CSVRIAGDVNQPQHF.